The clone carrying this T cell receptor (beta chain) was counted only a few times. Its target is not known. In TCRdb, the 5' RACE reads were re-called with MiXCR into one record per CDR3 protein. The data contain 550,000 to 700,000 distinct CDR3 sequences, about 18% of them singletons. The data belong to a study of T-cell memory formation after mild COVID-19. Points from the study as a whole: Confirmation of SARS-CoV-2 specificity was lacking for second-wave clones peaking day 37. Pre-infection memory contained some responding clones, which suggested that cross-reactive memory had joined.

The CDR3 totals 15 residues. V was pared by 2 bases and J by 3 bases, with 6 bases of the junction left unmatched. CDR1 is SGHTA and CDR2 is FQGNSA in the germline V gene. The chain combines TRBV7-2 with TRBJ2-7; TRBD2 matches 8 bases. The receptor was derived from an adult woman who had mild COVID-19 (a few samples of this study predate the infection). Cell type and time point are not known. Specimen: PBMCs or a T cell subset sorted from them (not recorded which). CDR3 loop: CASSLSSGTIYEQYF. CDR3 DNA sequence: TGTGCCAGCAGCTTAAGTAGCGGGACTATCTACGAGCAGTACTTC.